A single sample gave rise to the 10 T cell receptor beta chains below, sequenced in a study of T-cell memory formation after mild COVID-19. MiXCR, run by TCRdb on the 5' RACE reads, gives a single entry per CDR3 protein. The sample has tens of thousands of distinct CDR3 sequences, around 21% seen once; the top ten hold 1.5%. Sequencing was done on a sample of PBMCs or a T cell subset sorted from them (not recorded which). The receptors stem from an adult who had mild COVID-19 (a few samples of this study predate the infection). Cell type and time point are not known.

Ten or more counts support this clonotype. The J gene is TRBJ2-1, the V gene TRBV24-1, with 7 bases fitting TRBD2. The CDR3 loop spans 14 amino acids. After removal of 9 bases from V and 6 bases from J, the junction contained 10 bases not matched to a gene. The germline V gene has CDR1 KGHDR and CDR2 SFDVKD. CDR3 bases: TGTGCCACCGAGCGAGGGAGGGCCTCCAATGAGCAGTTCTTC. This encodes CATERGRASNEQFF.

Many counts were recorded for this clonotype. This chain connects TRBV19 to TRBJ1-1; unclear D gene. The V gene lost 3 bases and the J gene lost 0 bases, with 11 bases spanning the gap. Germline-derived CDR1 and CDR2 are LNHDA and SQIVND (reference sequence). CDR3 length: 15 amino acids. DNA of the CDR3: TGTGCCAGTAGTATCCTCGGCAGTTTGAACACTGAAGCTTTCTTT. This gives the protein CASSILGSLNTEAFF.

This clonotype was counted at least ten times. The V and J genes are TRBV6-2 or TRBV6-3 and TRBJ2-7, with unresolved D. Germline-derived CDR1 and CDR2 are MNHEY and SVGEGT. The CDR3 is made up of 15 amino acids. V was trimmed by 5 bases and J by 0 bases, leaving 14 bases between them. The DNA of the CDR3 is TGTGCCAGCAGTCTCGTAGGGCTTAGCTCCTACGAGCAGTACTTC. Translating gives CASSLVGLSSYEQYF.

This clonotype was observed many times. The rearrangement joins TRBV9 to TRBJ2-1, with a possible D match to TRBD2 (7 bases). Trimming removed 0 bases at V and 1 base at J, with 14 bases between. CDR3 length: 17 residues. In germline, CDR1 is SGDLS, CDR2 YYNGEE. The CDR3 is CASSVVPGGRSYNEQFF. The CDR3, as DNA: TGTGCCAGCAGCGTAGTACCGGGGGGCCGGTCCTACAATGAGCAGTTCTTC.

This clonotype was observed at least ten times. The chain employs TRBV18 and TRBJ2-1, with D perhaps TRBD1 (5 bases). This CDR3 is 14 amino acids long. The germline V gene has CDR1 KGHSH and CDR2 LQKENI. V lost 2 bases to trimming and J lost 6 bases, with 11 bases between them. The CDR3, as DNA: TGTGCCAGCTCACCAACCCGACAGAGCAATGAGCAGTTCTTC. This translates into CASSPTRQSNEQFF.

This rearrangement joins TRBV4-2 to TRBJ2-7, with D maybe TRBD2 (6 bases). Germline values: CDR1 LGHNA, CDR2 YNFKEQ. CDR3 length: 14 residues. V lost 0 bases, J lost 2 bases, and 8 bases lay in between. CDR3 amino acids: CASSQDGEAYEQYF. Here the CDR3 DNA reads TGTGCCAGCAGCCAAGACGGGGAGGCCTACGAGCAGTACTTC.

This clonotype showed up many times. Here the CDR3 DNA reads TGTGCCAGCAGAATTATGGCCGGGGATGGCTACACCTTC. This translates into CASRIMAGDGYTF. The chain carries TRBV12-3 or TRBV12-4 and TRBJ1-2, with no clear D. Trimming shortened V by 6 bases and J by 6 bases, and 14 bases separated the two germline ends. The CDR3 covers 13 residues.

The chain is built from TRBV10-3 and TRBJ2-3; tentative D call: TRBD2 (5 bases). V dropped 5 bases and J dropped 3 bases, with 12 bases sitting between them. The CDR3 runs to 14 residues. CDR1 and CDR2 (germline): ENHRY, SYGVKD. CDR3 sequence reads: CAISIGKVTDTQYF. The CDR3 DNA reads TGTGCCATCAGTATCGGGAAAGTGACAGATACGCAGTATTTT.

A remark on this clonotype: One junction end disagrees with the germline gene, perhaps due to a read error. The gene calls are TRBV11-3 and TRBJ2-7; no reliable D call. This CDR3 spans 14 amino acids. Per germline, CDR1 SGHNT and CDR2 YENEEA. The chain's CDR3 is CASSLAWASSEQYF. CDR3 sequence (DNA): TGTGCCAGCAGCTTAGCTTGGGCTTCCTCCGAGCAGTACTTC.

A few counts support this clonotype. The rearrangement joins TRBV5-6 to TRBJ1-1; 10 bases are shared with TRBD1. Losses at the gene ends were 4 bases for V and 1 base for J; bases not matched to a gene: 10. Germline V gives CDR1 SGHDT, CDR2 YYEEEE. The CDR3 has 17 residues. The CDR3: CASSLRPGQGTNTEAFF. The DNA of the CDR3 is TGTGCCAGCAGCCTGAGACCGGGACAGGGGACGAACACTGAAGCTTTCTTT.